The 11 T cell receptor beta chains listed next were all sequenced from one sample in a study of T cell repertoires in aging, cancer and after chemotherapy. Rearranged V-D-J TRB sequences were amplified with a mixed TRB-A/B primer pool. MiXCR, applied by TCRdb to the multiplex PCR reads, yields one record per CDR3 protein. The sample records over 10,000 distinct CDR3 sequences, less than 30% being singletons. Amplification of TCR beta used genomic DNA extracted from peripheral blood. The specimen was blood. These receptors originate from a human donor in good health.

The DNA of the CDR3 is TGTGCCAGCAGGGTAAACAATCAGCCCCAGCATTTT. It translates to CASRVNNQPQHF. The V call is TRBV6-5, the J call TRBJ1-5; D is unclear. Germline V lookup: CDR1 MNHEY, CDR2 SVGAGI. V was trimmed by 6 bases and J by 3 bases, leaving 6 bases between them. This CDR3 comprises 12 residues.

This clonotype was observed a handful of times. V gene TRBV7-6 combines with J gene TRBJ1-6; the D gene is possibly TRBD1 (6 bases). This CDR3 spans 14 amino acids. The V gene's germline CDR1 is SGHVS and CDR2 FNYEAQ. V dropped 6 bases and J dropped 4 bases, with 10 bases sitting between them. The CDR3 loop is CASSVGAYNSPLHF. CDR3 in DNA: TGTGCCAGCAGTGTGGGGGCGTATAATTCACCCCTCCACTTT.

This clonotype was detected only a few times. This chain uses TRBV6-2 or TRBV6-3 with TRBJ1-1, with D perhaps matching TRBD1 (5 bases). Germline CDR1 and CDR2: MNHEY and SVGEGT. The ends were cut back, 4 bases at V and 5 bases at J, with 14 bases in the middle. The CDR3 has 14 amino acids. In nucleotides, the CDR3 is TGTGCCAGCAGTTTCCCGACAGATACGACTGAAGCTTTCTTT. This gives the protein CASSFPTDTTEAFF.

This clonotype has just one count. The V and J genes are TRBV20-1 and TRBJ2-7; 11 bases match TRBD2. Germline-derived CDR1 and CDR2 are DFQATT and SNEGSKA (reference sequence). With 6 bases clipped from V and 2 bases from J, the junction kept 9 bases outside the gene matches. The CDR3 contains 15 residues. CDR3 protein: CSAHKTSGDPYEQYF. The CDR3 DNA sequence: TGCAGTGCCCATAAGACTAGCGGGGACCCCTACGAGCAGTACTTC.

This chain connects TRBV19 to TRBJ2-3; TRBD2 agrees at 9 bases. After removal of 3 bases from V and 7 bases from J, the junction contained 5 bases not matched to a gene. Germline V lookup: CDR1 LNHDA, CDR2 SQIVND (reference sequence). This CDR3 is built from 14 residues. The CDR3 region has the DNA TGTGCCAGTAGTATTGGCACTAGCGGGTATACGCAGTATTTT. It specifies CASSIGTSGYTQYF.

This clonotype was recorded at least ten times. J is TRBJ2-2 and V is TRBV4-3; weak D call: TRBD1 (5 bases). The V gene's germline CDR1 is LGHNA and CDR2 YSLEER. Trimming cost V 0 bases and J 3 bases, with 17 bases left between them. The CDR3 contains 18 residues. CDR3 bases: TGCGCCAGCAGCCAAGATAGTACCGGGCAGGGCTACACCGGGGAGCTGTTTTTT. Translated, it gives CASSQDSTGQGYTGELFF.

The chain links TRBV5-3 to TRBJ2-7, with a weak D call TRBD2 (6 bases). TRBV5-3 is reported as an ORF; its role is uncertain. This CDR3 has 14 amino acids. V gave up 2 bases and J gave up 5 bases, with 14 bases separating them. CDR3 in amino acids: CARSLAIAVHEQYF. For the CDR3, the DNA is TGTGCCAGAAGCTTAGCTATAGCGGTCCACGAGCAGTACTTC.

This clonotype showed up just a few times. CDR3 sequence (DNA): TGTGCCAGCAGACCCGCGTGGGGGGGGGCGTCGGGGGAGCTGTTTTTT. Amino acids: CASRPAWGGASGELFF. V is TRBV6-1 and J is TRBJ2-2; possible D gene TRBD2, 7 bases. V lost 6 bases and J 8 bases, leaving 22 bases between the germline ends. There are 16 residues in the CDR3. From germline, CDR1 is MNHNS and CDR2 SASEGT.

This clonotype is termed medium-sized. The chain combines TRBV6-5 with TRBJ1-3; the D is unclear. V lost 5 bases to trimming and J lost 2 bases, with 13 bases between them. The CDR3 totals 15 residues. Germline CDR1 is MNHEY and CDR2 is SVGAGI. The CDR3 loop is CASSRYGAPGNTIYF. DNA for the CDR3: TGTGCCAGCAGTCGCTACGGAGCCCCTGGAAACACCATATATTTT.

The table lists this clonotype with a few counts. The CDR3 spells CASSTKTTIANEKLFF. CDR3 nucleotide sequence: TGTGCCAGTAGTACCAAAACAACGATTGCTAATGAAAAACTGTTTTTT. J is TRBJ1-4 and V is TRBV19, with no clear D. This CDR3 spans 16 amino acids. Germline CDR1 reads LNHDA; CDR2 reads SQIVND (reference sequence). Trimming removed 4 bases from V and 3 bases from J, with 15 bases in between.

This chain joins TRBV4-3 and TRBJ1-5, with 7 bases fitting TRBD1. V dropped 2 bases and J dropped 1; count of bases not matched to a gene: 2. Per the germline V gene, CDR1 is LGHNA and CDR2 is YSLEER. This CDR3 has 15 amino acids. The DNA of the CDR3 is TGCGCCAGCAGCCAAAACAGGGGAAGCAATCAGCCCCAGCATTTT. As protein: CASSQNRGSNQPQHF.